This TCR beta chain was profiled in a study of blood T cell repertoires in COVID-19. Study summary: In each case, the material was cDNA or gDNA derived from T cells, B-cell-depleted T cells, or PBMCs.

As handled by the study authors: The authors estimated nucleated cell counts from reference gene primer amplification. Produced via immunoSEQ multiplex PCR; TCRdb's table is partial and in-frame only. V and J calls and clone size come straight from that table; D and trimming were deduced from the DNA. The sample has tens of thousands of clones, approximately 90% seen once; the top ten hold 2% to 2.5%. Sequenced input: peripheral blood. The clonotype originates from a man over 45 with active COVID-19.

This chain's CDR3 is CASSSIPTDTEAFF. In nucleotides, the CDR3 is TGCGCCAGCAGCTCTATCCCGACAGACACTGAAGCTTTCTTT. The rearrangement uses TRBV5-1 and TRBJ1-1; D may be TRBD1 (5 bases). The CDR3 has 14 amino acids. Germline V gene data show CDR1 as SGHRS and CDR2 as YFSETQ. V was cut by 3 bases and J by 3 bases, with 12 bases left in between.